This record covers a single TCR beta chain. The record originates from a study of blood T cell repertoires in COVID-19. Study-wide background: Sites across the United States, Italy and Spain contributed samples from acute and convalescent COVID-19. Sources were T cells, B-cell-depleted T cells, or PBMCs; the material itself was cDNA or gDNA.

Authors' analysis steps: Quantification of nucleated cells was approximated via reference gene primer amplification. Only in-frame clones appear in the TCRdb table, and some are missing; sequencing was by immunoSEQ multiplex PCR. Clone size and the V and J calls come from that table; the DNA yielded D and trimming. The sample lists 95,000 to 120,000 clones, 70% to 90% occurring once. The V gene end was trimmed by 3 bases and the J gene end by 7 bases; junction bases not matched to a gene: 10. CDR1 SQVTM and CDR2 ANQGSEA come from the germline V gene. The CDR3 has 15 residues. This receptor was identified in a man aged 35-49 years with acute or convalescent COVID-19. J is TRBJ2-7 and V is TRBV29-1, with 12 bases that match TRBD1. The sequencing input was peripheral blood. DNA for the CDR3: TGCAGCGTTGAGTTTTTAGGGGACAGGGGGCTAGAGCAGTACTTC. Protein: CSVEFLGDRGLEQYF.